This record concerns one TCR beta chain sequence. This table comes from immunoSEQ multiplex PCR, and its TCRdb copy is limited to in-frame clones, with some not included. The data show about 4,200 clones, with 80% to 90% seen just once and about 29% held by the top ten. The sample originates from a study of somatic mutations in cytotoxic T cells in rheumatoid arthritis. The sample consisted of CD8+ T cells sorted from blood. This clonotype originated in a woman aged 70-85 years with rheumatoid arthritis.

CDR3 in DNA: TGTGCCAGCTCATTGGGGGGGGGTCGGGAAAAACTGTTTTTT. It translates to CASSLGGGREKLFF. The chain recombines TRBV18 with TRBJ1-4; a weak D match, TRBD1 (5 bases). CDR1 and CDR2 from the germline V gene are KGHSH and LQKENI. The V end was cut by 5 bases, the J end by 8 bases, with 15 bases between. The CDR3 is 14 amino acids.